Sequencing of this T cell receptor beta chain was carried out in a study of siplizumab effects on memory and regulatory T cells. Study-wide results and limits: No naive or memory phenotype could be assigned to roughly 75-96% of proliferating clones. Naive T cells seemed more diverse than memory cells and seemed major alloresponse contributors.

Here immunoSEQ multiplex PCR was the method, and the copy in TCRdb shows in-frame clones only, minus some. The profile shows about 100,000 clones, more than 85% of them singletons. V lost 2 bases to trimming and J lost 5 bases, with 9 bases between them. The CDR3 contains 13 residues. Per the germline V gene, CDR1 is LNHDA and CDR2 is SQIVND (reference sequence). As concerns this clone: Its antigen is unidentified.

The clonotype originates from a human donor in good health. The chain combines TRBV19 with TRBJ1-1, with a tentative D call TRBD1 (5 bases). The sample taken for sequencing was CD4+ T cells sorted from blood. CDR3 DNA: TGTGCCAGTAGTATAAACAGGCTGACTGAAGCTTTCTTT. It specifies CASSINRLTEAFF.